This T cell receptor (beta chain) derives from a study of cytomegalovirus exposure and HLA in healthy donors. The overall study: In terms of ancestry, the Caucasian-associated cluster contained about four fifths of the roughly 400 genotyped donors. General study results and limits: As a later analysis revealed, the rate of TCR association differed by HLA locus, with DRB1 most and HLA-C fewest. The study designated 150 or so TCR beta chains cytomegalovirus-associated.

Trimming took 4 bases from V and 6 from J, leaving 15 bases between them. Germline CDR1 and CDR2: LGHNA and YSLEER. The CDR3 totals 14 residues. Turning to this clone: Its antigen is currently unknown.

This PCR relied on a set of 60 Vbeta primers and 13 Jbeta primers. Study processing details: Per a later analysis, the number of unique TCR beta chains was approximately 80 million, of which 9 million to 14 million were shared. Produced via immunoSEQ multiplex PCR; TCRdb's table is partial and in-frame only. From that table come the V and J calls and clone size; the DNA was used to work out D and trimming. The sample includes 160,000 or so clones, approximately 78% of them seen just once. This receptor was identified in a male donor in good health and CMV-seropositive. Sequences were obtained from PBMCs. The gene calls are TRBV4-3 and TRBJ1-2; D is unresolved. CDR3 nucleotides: TGCGCCAGCAGCCCAAGACACCCCCCGGATGGCTACACCTTC. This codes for CASSPRHPPDGYTF.